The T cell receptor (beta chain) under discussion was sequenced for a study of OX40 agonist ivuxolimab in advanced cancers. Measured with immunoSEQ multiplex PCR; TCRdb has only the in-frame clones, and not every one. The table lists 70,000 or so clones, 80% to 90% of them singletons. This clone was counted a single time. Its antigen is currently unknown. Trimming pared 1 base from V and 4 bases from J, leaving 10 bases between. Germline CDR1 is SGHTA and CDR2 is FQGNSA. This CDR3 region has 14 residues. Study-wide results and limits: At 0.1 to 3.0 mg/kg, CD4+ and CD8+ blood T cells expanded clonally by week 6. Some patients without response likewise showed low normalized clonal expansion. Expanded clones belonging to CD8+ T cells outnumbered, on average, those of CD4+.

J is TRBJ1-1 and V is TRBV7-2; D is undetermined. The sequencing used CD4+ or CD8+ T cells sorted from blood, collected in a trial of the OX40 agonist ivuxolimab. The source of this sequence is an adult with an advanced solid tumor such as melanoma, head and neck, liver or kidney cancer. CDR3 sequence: CASSLEEGVTEAFF. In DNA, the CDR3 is TGTGCCAGCAGCTTAGAGGAGGGTGTCACTGAAGCTTTCTTT.